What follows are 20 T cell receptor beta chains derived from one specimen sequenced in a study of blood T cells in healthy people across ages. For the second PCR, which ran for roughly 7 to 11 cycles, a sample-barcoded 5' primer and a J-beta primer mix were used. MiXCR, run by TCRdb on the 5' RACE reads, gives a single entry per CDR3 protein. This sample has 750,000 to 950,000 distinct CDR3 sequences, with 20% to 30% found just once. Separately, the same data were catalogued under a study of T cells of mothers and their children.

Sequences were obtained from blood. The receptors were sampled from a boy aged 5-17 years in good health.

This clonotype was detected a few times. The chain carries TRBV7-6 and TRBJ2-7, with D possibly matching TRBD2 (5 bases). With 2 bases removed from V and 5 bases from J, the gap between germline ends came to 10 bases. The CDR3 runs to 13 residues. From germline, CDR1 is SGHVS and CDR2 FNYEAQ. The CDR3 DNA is TGTGCCAGCAGCTTAACGAAGAGGGACGAGCAGTACTTC. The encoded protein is CASSLTKRDEQYF.

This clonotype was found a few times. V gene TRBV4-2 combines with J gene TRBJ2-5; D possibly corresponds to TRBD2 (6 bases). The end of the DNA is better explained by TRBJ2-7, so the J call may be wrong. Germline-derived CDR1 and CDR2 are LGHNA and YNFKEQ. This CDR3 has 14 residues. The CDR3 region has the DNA TGTGCCAGCAGCCAACCGGGAGAGGTCTACGAGCAGTACTTC. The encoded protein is CASSQPGEVYEQYF.

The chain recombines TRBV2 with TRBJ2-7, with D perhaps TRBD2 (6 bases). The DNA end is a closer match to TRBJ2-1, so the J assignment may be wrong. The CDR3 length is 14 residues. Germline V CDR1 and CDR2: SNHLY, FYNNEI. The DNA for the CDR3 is TGTGCCAGCAGTGAAACGTCGGAGGGGTCTGAGCAGTTCTTC. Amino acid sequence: CASSETSEGSEQFF.

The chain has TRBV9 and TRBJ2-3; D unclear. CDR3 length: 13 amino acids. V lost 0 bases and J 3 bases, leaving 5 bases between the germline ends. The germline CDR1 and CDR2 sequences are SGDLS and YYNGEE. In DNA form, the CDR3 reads TGTGCCAGCAGCGTAGCTACAACAGATACGCAGTATTTT. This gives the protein CASSVATTDTQYF.

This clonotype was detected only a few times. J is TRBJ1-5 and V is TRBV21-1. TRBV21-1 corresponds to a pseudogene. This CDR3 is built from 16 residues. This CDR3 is CASSKDDTFSNQPQHF. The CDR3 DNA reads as TGTGCCAGCAGCAAAGACGATACTTTTAGCAATCAGCCCCAGCATTTT.

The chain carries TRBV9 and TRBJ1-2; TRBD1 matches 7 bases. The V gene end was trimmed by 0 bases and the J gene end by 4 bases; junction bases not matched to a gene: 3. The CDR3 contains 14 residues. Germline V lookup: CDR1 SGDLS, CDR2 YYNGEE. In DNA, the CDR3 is TGTGCCAGCAGCGTAGGAGGGGGCGCCTATGGCTACACCTTC. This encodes CASSVGGGAYGYTF.

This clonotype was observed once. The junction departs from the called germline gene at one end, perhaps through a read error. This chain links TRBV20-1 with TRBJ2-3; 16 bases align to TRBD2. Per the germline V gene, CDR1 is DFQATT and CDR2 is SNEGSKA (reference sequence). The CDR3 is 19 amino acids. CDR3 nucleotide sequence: TGTAGTGCTAGGCACCCGGGACTAGCGGGAGGGAAATACACAGATACGCAGTATTTT. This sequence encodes CSARHPGLAGGKYTDTQYF.

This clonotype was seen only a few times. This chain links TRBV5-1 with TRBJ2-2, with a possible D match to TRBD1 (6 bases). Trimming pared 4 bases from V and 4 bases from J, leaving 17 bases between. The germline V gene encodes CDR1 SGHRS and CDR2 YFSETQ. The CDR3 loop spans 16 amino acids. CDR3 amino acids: CASSPEQGRGTGELFF. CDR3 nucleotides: TGCGCCAGCAGCCCGGAACAGGGAAGGGGCACCGGGGAGCTGTTTTTT.

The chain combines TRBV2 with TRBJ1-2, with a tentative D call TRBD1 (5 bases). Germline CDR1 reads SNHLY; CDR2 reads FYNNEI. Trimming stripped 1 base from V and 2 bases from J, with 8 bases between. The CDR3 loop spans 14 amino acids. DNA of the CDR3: TGTGCCAGCAGTGAAGTGCGGGACAACTATGGCTACACCTTC. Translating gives CASSEVRDNYGYTF.

As DNA, the CDR3 is TGTGCCAGCAGTAAATCGACAGGGGGCAATCAGCCCCAGCATTTT. Translating gives CASSKSTGGNQPQHF. The rearrangement links TRBV7-9 to TRBJ1-5, with 8 bases matching TRBD1. This CDR3 region has 15 residues. Unmatched junction bases numbered 6, after V lost 6 bases and J lost 2 bases. Germline CDR1 reads SEHNR; CDR2 reads FQNEAQ (reference sequence).

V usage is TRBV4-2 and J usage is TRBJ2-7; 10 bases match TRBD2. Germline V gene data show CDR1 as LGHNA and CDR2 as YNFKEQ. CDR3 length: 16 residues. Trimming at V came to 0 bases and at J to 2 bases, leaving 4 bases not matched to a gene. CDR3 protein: CASSQEPSGGPYEQYF. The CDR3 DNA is TGTGCCAGCAGCCAAGAACCTAGCGGGGGTCCCTACGAGCAGTACTTC.

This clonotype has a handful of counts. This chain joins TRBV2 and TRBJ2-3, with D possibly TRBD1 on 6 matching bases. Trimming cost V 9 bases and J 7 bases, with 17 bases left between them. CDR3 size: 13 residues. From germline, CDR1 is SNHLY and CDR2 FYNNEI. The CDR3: CAREDRTAHTQYF. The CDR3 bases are TGTGCCAGAGAAGACAGGACTGCTCATACGCAGTATTTT.

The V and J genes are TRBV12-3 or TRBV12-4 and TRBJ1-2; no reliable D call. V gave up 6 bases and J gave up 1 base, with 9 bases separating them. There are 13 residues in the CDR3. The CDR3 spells CASSQISNYGYTF. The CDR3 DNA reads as TGTGCCAGCAGCCAAATAAGTAACTATGGCTACACCTTC.

The CDR3 region is CASSYDREETQYF. CDR3 nucleotides: TGCGCCAGCAGTTATGACAGAGAAGAGACCCAGTACTTC. The chain employs TRBV5-1 and TRBJ2-5, with a possible D match to TRBD1 (5 bases). The V end lost 5 bases, the J end lost 3 bases, and 11 bases lay between the germline ends. CDR3 length: 13 residues. The germline V gene has CDR1 SGHRS and CDR2 YFSETQ.

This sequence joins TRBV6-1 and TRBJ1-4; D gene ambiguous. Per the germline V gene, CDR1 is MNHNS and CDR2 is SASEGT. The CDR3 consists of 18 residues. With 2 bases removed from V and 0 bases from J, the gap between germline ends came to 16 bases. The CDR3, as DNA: TGTGCCAGCAGTGAAATAAGGAGGGTCGGCACAACTAATGAAAAACTGTTTTTT. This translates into CASSEIRRVGTTNEKLFF.

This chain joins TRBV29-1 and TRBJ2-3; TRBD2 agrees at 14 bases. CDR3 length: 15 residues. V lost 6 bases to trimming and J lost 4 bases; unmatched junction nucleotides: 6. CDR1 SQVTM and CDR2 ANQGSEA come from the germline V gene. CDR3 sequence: CSVATSGGAPDTQYF. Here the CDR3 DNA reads TGCAGCGTCGCGACTAGCGGGGGGGCCCCAGATACGCAGTATTTT.

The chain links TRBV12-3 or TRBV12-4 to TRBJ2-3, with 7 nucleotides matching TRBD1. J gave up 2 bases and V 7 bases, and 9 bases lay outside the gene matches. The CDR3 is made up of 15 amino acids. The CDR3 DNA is TGTGCCAGCACCACCCGGGACAGCAACACAGATACGCAGTATTTT. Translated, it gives CASTTRDSNTDTQYF.

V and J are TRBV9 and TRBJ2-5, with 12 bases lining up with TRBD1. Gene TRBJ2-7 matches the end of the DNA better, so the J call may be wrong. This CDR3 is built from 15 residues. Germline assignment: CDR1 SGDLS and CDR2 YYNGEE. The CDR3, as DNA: TGTGCCAGCAGTGCGGGACAGGGGGCCTCCTACGAGCAGTACTTC. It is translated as CASSAGQGASYEQYF.

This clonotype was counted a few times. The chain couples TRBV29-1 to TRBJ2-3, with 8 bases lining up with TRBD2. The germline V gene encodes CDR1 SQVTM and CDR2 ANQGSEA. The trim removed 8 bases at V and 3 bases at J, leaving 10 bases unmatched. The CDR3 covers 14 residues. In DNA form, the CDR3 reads TGCAGCTCCTCAGCGGGGGAGAGGACAGATACGCAGTATTTT. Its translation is CSSSAGERTDTQYF.

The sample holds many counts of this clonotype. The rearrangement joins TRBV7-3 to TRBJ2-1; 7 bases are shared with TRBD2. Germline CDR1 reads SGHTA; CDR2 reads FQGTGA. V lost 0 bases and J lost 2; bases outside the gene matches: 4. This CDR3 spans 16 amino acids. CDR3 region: CASSLTGEGAYNEQFF. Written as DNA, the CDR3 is TGTGCCAGCAGCTTAACGGGGGAGGGCGCCTACAATGAGCAGTTCTTC.